Sequencing of this TCR beta chain was carried out in a study of graft-versus-host responses after intestinal transplantation. V was cut by 6 bases and J by 3 bases, with 15 bases left in between. CDR1 MDHEN and CDR2 SYDVKM come from the germline V gene. CDR3 length equals 15 residues. The data were produced by immunoSEQ multiplex PCR, yet TCRdb's version contains in-frame clones alone and is incomplete. The table lists some 8,700 clones, over 90% of them singletons, with 2.1% in the top ten. This rearrangement joins TRBV28 to TRBJ2-1; TRBD1 is a possible D gene (6 bases). The clonotype originates from a human patient who received an intestinal transplant, so some T cells may come from the graft donor. The material was PBMCs, obtained 11 days after intestinal transplantation. This CDR3 is CASSIGQGFYNEQFF. The CDR3 coding sequence is TGTGCCAGCAGCATTGGGCAGGGGTTCTACAATGAGCAGTTCTTC.